These T cell receptor beta chains were read from a single sample in a study of type 1 and type 2 diabetes patients. TCRdb recomputed calls from the multiplex PCR reads with MiXCR, one row per CDR3 protein. The repertoire holds fewer than 300,000 distinct CDR3 sequences, approximately 50% seen once, with about 13% in the top ten. Input material: peripheral blood mononuclear cells (PBMCs). Receptors were obtained from a man aged 18 to 29 with type 2 diabetes. Both conserved end residues are part of each CDR3. Fields, in order: D gene, V gene, CDR3 protein. D genes are given only for firm matches.

d_gene: NA; v_gene: TRBV7-2; CDR3aa: CASSLFGGKAFF
d_gene: TRBD1; v_gene: TRBV19; CDR3aa: CASSLSGTGRPYGYTF
d_gene: NA; v_gene: TRBV7-8; CDR3aa: CASNRVGWPSGANVLTF
d_gene: NA; v_gene: TRBV6-4; CDR3aa: CASSPAPGISGYTF
d_gene: TRBD1; v_gene: TRBV28; CDR3aa: CASSLRQGGETQYF
d_gene: NA; v_gene: TRBV30; CDR3aa: CAWRTNYGAFF
d_gene: NA; v_gene: TRBV9; CDR3aa: CASSATGLRTEAFF
d_gene: NA; v_gene: TRBV18; CDR3aa: CASSQGVNEKLFF
d_gene: TRBD1; v_gene: TRBV27; CDR3aa: CASWGQGATGELFF
d_gene: NA; v_gene: TRBV7-3; CDR3aa: CASSLDLFDTEAFF
d_gene: NA; v_gene: TRBV27; CDR3aa: CASSLRAPPAGLDNEQFF
d_gene: NA; v_gene: TRBV15; CDR3aa: CATSRDPGLPGGTLHF
d_gene: NA; v_gene: TRBV19; CDR3aa: CASSPQGRSNTEAFF
d_gene: TRBD2; v_gene: TRBV15; CDR3aa: CATSRGGGGLNEQFF
d_gene: NA; v_gene: TRBV9; CDR3aa: CASSVTETAFYGYTF
d_gene: NA; v_gene: TRBV18; CDR3aa: CASSPSLSQGPYEQYF
d_gene: NA; v_gene: TRBV7-2; CDR3aa: CASSLALNTEAFF
d_gene: TRBD1; v_gene: TRBV10-1; CDR3aa: CASKGAGTEKNIQYF
d_gene: TRBD1; v_gene: TRBV6-5; CDR3aa: CASTRTGTGGFYGYTF
d_gene: TRBD1; v_gene: TRBV7-2; CDR3aa: CASSPSGQKYF
d_gene: TRBD1; v_gene: TRBV2; CDR3aa: CASSTGTGHQPQHF
d_gene: NA; v_gene: TRBV2; CDR3aa: CASGELRGSTDTQYF
d_gene: TRBD2; v_gene: TRBV10-1; CDR3aa: CASSASGRLNNEQFF
d_gene: NA; v_gene: TRBV6-6; CDR3aa: CASRGLSNQPQHF
d_gene: TRBD2; v_gene: TRBV20-1; CDR3aa: CSASSSGSYNEQFF
d_gene: NA; v_gene: TRBV7-2; CDR3aa: CASSFTGAGDTGELFF
d_gene: NA; v_gene: TRBV2; CDR3aa: CASSGQGGLFKSGANVLTF
d_gene: NA; v_gene: TRBV28; CDR3aa: CASSPTGLWNTEAFF
d_gene: TRBD2; v_gene: TRBV2; CDR3aa: CASSANRGLAGGTDTQYF
d_gene: NA; v_gene: TRBV5-5; CDR3aa: CASSLAGAVNEQYF
d_gene: NA; v_gene: TRBV30; CDR3aa: CAWGGGDGQPQHF
d_gene: TRBD2; v_gene: TRBV20-1; CDR3aa: CSALTSGGADTQYF
d_gene: NA; v_gene: TRBV20-1; CDR3aa: CSALDAATYNLPLHF
d_gene: TRBD1; v_gene: TRBV6-5; CDR3aa: CASRGTGEVRGAFF
d_gene: NA; v_gene: TRBV19; CDR3aa: CASSSSLAGRHNEQFF
d_gene: NA; v_gene: TRBV28; CDR3aa: CASAGASEEKLFF
d_gene: TRBD1; v_gene: TRBV6-1; CDR3aa: CASSSGGSGNTIYF
d_gene: NA; v_gene: TRBV7-8; CDR3aa: CATSEYGVRNGYTF
d_gene: TRBD1; v_gene: TRBV20-1; CDR3aa: CSARGTGYNEQFF
d_gene: TRBD1; v_gene: TRBV19; CDR3aa: CATRELGQSEGYTF
d_gene: NA; v_gene: TRBV2; CDR3aa: CASSEQSRRPHF
d_gene: TRBD1; v_gene: TRBV10-1; CDR3aa: CASSEDRGRSEAFF
d_gene: NA; v_gene: TRBV19; CDR3aa: CASTRDPWGTEAFF
d_gene: NA; v_gene: TRBV28; CDR3aa: CASSRGGTGTEQFF
d_gene: TRBD2; v_gene: TRBV19; CDR3aa: CASSLAGGFNTGELFF
d_gene: TRBD1; v_gene: TRBV2; CDR3aa: CASSTAGGASVEQYF
d_gene: NA; v_gene: TRBV10-3; CDR3aa: CAINADGGQPQHF
d_gene: NA; v_gene: TRBV25-1; CDR3aa: CASSDRLIRGTYEQYF
d_gene: NA; v_gene: TRBV7-2; CDR3aa: CASSQLVGEETQYF
d_gene: NA; v_gene: TRBV20-1; CDR3aa: CSARALVSRSSYNEQFF
d_gene: TRBD1; v_gene: TRBV10-1; CDR3aa: CASSESIGWDRGLSPLHF
d_gene: NA; v_gene: TRBV28; CDR3aa: CASSGEEARAGELFF
d_gene: NA; v_gene: TRBV7-2; CDR3aa: CASSRINEQYF
d_gene: TRBD1; v_gene: TRBV7-3; CDR3aa: CASSPDTGGALDSPLHF
d_gene: NA; v_gene: TRBV6-5; CDR3aa: CASSETQYF